This TCR beta chain derives from a study of spatial heterogeneity in lung cancer. Study-wide background: Alpha-chain detections were consistently fewer than beta-chain detections among the sequences.

TCRdb reanalysed the 5' RACE reads using MiXCR and keeps one entry per CDR3 protein. The repertoire includes about 4,100 distinct CDR3 sequences, roughly 24% of them detected once, and 25% sits in the top ten. Looked up from germline, CDR1 is SGDLS and CDR2 is YYNGEE. Trimming cost V 3 bases and J 5 bases, with 11 bases left between them. There are 13 residues in the CDR3. This clonotype showed up just a few times. The library was built for alpha chains, so this beta chain is an off-target read and its size means little. Time point noted: sample taken at primary tumor resection. Unsorted whole RNA of tumor, nontumor lung or frozen PBMC was sequenced.

The chain links TRBV9 to TRBJ2-5, with D possibly being TRBD1 (6 bases). The TCR was taken from a female donor with early-stage non-small cell lung cancer. This material consisted of PBMCs, taken at surgery. This CDR3 reads CASSGTGLETQYF. CDR3 DNA: TGTGCCAGCAGCGGTACAGGGCTGGAGACCCAGTACTTC.